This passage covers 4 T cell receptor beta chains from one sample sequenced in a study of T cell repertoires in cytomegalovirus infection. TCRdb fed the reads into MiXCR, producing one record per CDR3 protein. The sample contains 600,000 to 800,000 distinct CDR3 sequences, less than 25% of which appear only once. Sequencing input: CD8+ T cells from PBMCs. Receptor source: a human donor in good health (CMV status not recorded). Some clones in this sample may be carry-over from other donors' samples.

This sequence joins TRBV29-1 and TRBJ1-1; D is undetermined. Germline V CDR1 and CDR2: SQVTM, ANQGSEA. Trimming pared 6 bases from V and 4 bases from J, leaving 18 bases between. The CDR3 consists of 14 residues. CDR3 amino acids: CSVTNVVEGTEAFF. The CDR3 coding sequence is TGCAGCGTAACAAACGTGGTAGAAGGCACTGAAGCTTTCTTT.

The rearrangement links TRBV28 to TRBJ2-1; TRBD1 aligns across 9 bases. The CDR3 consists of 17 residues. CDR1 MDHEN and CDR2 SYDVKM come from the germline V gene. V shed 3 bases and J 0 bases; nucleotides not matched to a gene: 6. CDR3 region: CASSFYRGQSSYNEQFF. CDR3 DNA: TGTGCCAGCAGTTTTTACAGGGGGCAAAGCTCCTACAATGAGCAGTTCTTC.

The CDR3 protein is CATSPDRGTYEQYV. In DNA form, the CDR3 reads TGTGCCACCAGCCCGGACAGGGGAACCTACGAGCAGTACGTC. The chain has TRBV15 and TRBJ2-7, with 9 nucleotides matching TRBD1. Trimming cost V 5 bases and J 2 bases; bases outside gene matches: 4. The CDR3 loop spans 14 amino acids. Germline-derived CDR1 and CDR2 are LNHNV and YYDKDF (reference sequence).

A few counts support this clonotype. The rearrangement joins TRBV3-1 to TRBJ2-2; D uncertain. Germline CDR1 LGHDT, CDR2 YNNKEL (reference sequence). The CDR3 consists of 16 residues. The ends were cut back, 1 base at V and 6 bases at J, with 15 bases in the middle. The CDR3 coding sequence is TGTGCCAGCAGCCAAGTATGGGATCTTGAAGCCGGGGAGCTGTTTTTT. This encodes CASSQVWDLEAGELFF.